The clone carrying this T cell receptor (beta chain) was seen a single time. These data belong to a study of technical replicates of blood from a few donors. The CDR3 is 16 residues long. Germline CDR1 is MNHEY and CDR2 is SMNVEV (reference sequence). V dropped 2 bases and J dropped 5; count of bases not matched to a gene: 10. Sequencing was performed with immunoSEQ multiplex PCR; in TCRdb, only in-frame clones are kept and a portion is missing. The table lists about 81,000 clones, around 95% of them singletons, with around 0.39% in the top ten. Sequenced sample: T cells isolated from PBMCs. The gene calls are TRBV27 and TRBJ2-7; 9 bases map to TRBD1. The clonotype was recovered from a human donor in good health. This CDR3 is CASSLGTTGGLHEQYF. The DNA of the CDR3 is TGTGCCAGCAGTTTAGGGACGACAGGGGGGCTCCACGAGCAGTACTTC.